Listed below are T cell receptor beta chains from one sample, sequenced in a study of blood T cell repertoires in COVID-19. The assay was immunoSEQ multiplex PCR, and TCRdb's table has in-frame clones only and misses some. The sample lists more than 200,000 clones, approximately 86% occurring once. The specimen was peripheral blood. The receptors here all came from a man aged 25 to 40 with active or convalescent COVID-19. The CDR3 runs from the conserved cysteine through the conserved F or W. Each record gives: CDR3 protein, CDR3 DNA, V gene, J gene, D gene, clone size. A D gene is named only where the DNA matches it firmly. Only part of the rows carry a size: once, few, many, or a class if the clone is expanded.

CASSYVAKASGIWADTQYF	TGTGCCAGCAGTTATGTTGCGAAGGCTAGCGGGATTTGGGCAGATACGCAGTATTTT	TRBV6-2/TRBV6-3	TRBJ2-3	TRBD2	.
CASSPRLAGASNQYF	TGTGCCAGCAGTCCCCGACTAGCGGGGGCCTCGAACCAGTACTTC	TRBV27	TRBJ2-5	TRBD2	.
CSASYRGLYRDEQFF	TGCAGTGCTAGTTACAGGGGACTGTACAGGGATGAGCAGTTCTTC	TRBV20-1	TRBJ2-1	.	.
CASSGQGIGYTF	TGTGCCAGCAGTGGACAGGGTATCGGCTACACCTTC	TRBV2	TRBJ1-2	TRBD1	.
CASSLLGTSGGQSYEQYF	TGTGCCAGCAGCTTACTCGGGACTAGCGGGGGGCAGTCCTACGAGCAGTACTTC	TRBV11-2	TRBJ2-7	TRBD2	.
CASSRLTGVRVSGELFF	TGTGCCAGCAGCCGGTTAACAGGGGTGCGGGTTTCCGGGGAGCTGTTTTTT	TRBV7-2	TRBJ2-2	TRBD1	.
CASSVTSGGPDTQYF	TGTGCCAGCAGTGTGACTAGCGGGGGCCCAGATACGCAGTATTTT	TRBV6-4	TRBJ2-3	TRBD2	.
CASSFQGNTEAFF	TGTGCCAGCAGTTTCCAGGGGAACACTGAAGCTTTCTTT	TRBV12-3/TRBV12-4	TRBJ1-1	.	few
CASSRGTGETGELFF	TGTGCCAGCAGTAGGGGGACAGGAGAGACCGGGGAGCTGTTTTTT	TRBV27	TRBJ2-2	TRBD1	.
CASSAYRGMNTEAFF	TGTGCCAGCAGTGCCTACAGGGGGATGAACACTGAAGCTTTCTTT	TRBV27	TRBJ1-1	TRBD1	.
CASSTDITDTQYF	TGTGCCAGCAGTACAGATATCACAGATACGCAGTATTTT	TRBV12-3/TRBV12-4	TRBJ2-3	.	.
CASRPSSGGSEYF	TGTGCCAGCAGGCCCTCTAGCGGGGGTTCGGAGTACTTC	TRBV5-6	TRBJ2-7	TRBD2	.
CAGGVGWYTEAFF	TGTGCCGGGGGCGTGGGCTGGTACACTGAAGCTTTCTTT	TRBV19	TRBJ1-1	.	.
CASRPPLREDTGELFF	TGTGCCAGCAGACCCCCTCTCAGGGAGGACACCGGGGAGCTGTTTTTT	TRBV7-9	TRBJ2-2	.	.
CASGSTGGIGNTIYF	TGTGCCAGCGGTAGTACCGGGGGGATCGGAAACACCATATATTTT	TRBV6-5	TRBJ1-3	.	.
CASSQWRDNEKLFF	TGTGCCAGCAGCCAGTGGAGGGATAATGAAAAACTGTTTTTT	TRBV9	TRBJ1-4	.	.
CASSEGTGFSYEQYF	TGTGCCAGCAGTGAGGGGACAGGCTTCTCCTACGAGCAGTACTTC	TRBV6-1	TRBJ2-7	TRBD1	.
CASSQDSNRGDPAQQYF	TGTGCCAGCAGCCAAGATTCGAACCGGGGTGATCCCGCCCAGCAGTACTTC	TRBV3-1/TRBV3-2	TRBJ2-7	.	.
CASSLAPWQGVNGYTF	TGTGCCAGCAGCTTGGCCCCGTGGCAGGGGGTGAATGGCTACACCTTC	TRBV5-6	TRBJ1-2	TRBD1	.
CASSQELRRDRQYF	TGCGCCAGCAGCCAAGAACTTAGGAGGGACAGGCAGTATTTT	TRBV4-3	TRBJ2-3	.	.
CASIDPGVYEAFF	TGTGCCAGTATTGACCCGGGAGTATATGAAGCTTTCTTT	TRBV19	TRBJ1-1	.	.
CASSLVLASETQYF	TGTGCCAGCAGCTTAGTCCTAGCGAGTGAGACCCAGTACTTC	TRBV7-9	TRBJ2-5	.	.
CASSSDYSYEQYF	TGTGCCAGCAGTTCGGACTACTCCTACGAGCAGTACTTC	TRBV27	TRBJ2-7	.	.
CASSPKRPGQLSIETEAFF	TGTGCCAGCAGCCCCAAGCGACCGGGACAGTTATCGATTGAAACTGAAGCTTTCTTT	TRBV5-5	TRBJ1-1	TRBD1	.